Listed below are T cell receptor beta chains from one sample, sequenced in a study of T cells in Graves' hyperthyroidism and ophthalmopathy. TCRdb reprocessed the multiplex PCR reads with MiXCR, giving one entry per CDR3 protein. The sample lists a few hundred thousand distinct CDR3 sequences; around 42% were seen once. Sequencing was performed on peripheral blood or thyroid tissue (not recorded which). These receptors were taken from an adult woman with Graves' disease, either hyperthyroidism or ophthalmopathy (not recorded which). CDR3s include the opening cysteine and the closing phenylalanine or tryptophan. Fields, in order: V gene, D gene, J gene, clone size, CDR3 DNA, CDR3 protein. D genes are given only for firm matches. Clone size is stated in some rows and not others, as once, few, many or a class when expanded.

V gene: TRBV7-9; D gene: -; J gene: TRBJ2-7; clone size: many; CDR3 DNA: TGTGCCAGCAGCTTAGCGGACAGTCGATCCTACGAGCAGTACTTC; CDR3 protein: CASSLADSRSYEQYF
V gene: TRBV6-6; D gene: TRBD1; J gene: TRBJ2-7; clone size: many; CDR3 DNA: TGTGCCAGCAGCTTTTCCCCGGGACAGGCGACCTACGAGCAGTACTTC; CDR3 protein: CASSFSPGQATYEQYF
V gene: TRBV10-3; D gene: TRBD2; J gene: TRBJ2-5; clone size: -; CDR3 DNA: TGTGCCATCAGTGAGGGGGGGGAGTTGGTGACCCAGTACTTC; CDR3 protein: CAISEGGELVTQYF
V gene: TRBV11-2; D gene: -; J gene: TRBJ1-4; clone size: many; CDR3 DNA: TGTGCCAGCAGCCTGCGCCGGGGGCGGAACGAAAAACTGTTTTTT; CDR3 protein: CASSLRRGRNEKLFF
V gene: TRBV7-9; D gene: -; J gene: TRBJ1-1; clone size: -; CDR3 DNA: TGTGCCAGCAGCCCAACGAGGGTGACTGAAGCTTTCTTT; CDR3 protein: CASSPTRVTEAFF
V gene: TRBV12-3/TRBV12-4; D gene: -; J gene: TRBJ2-7; clone size: many; CDR3 DNA: TGTGCCAGCAGTTTTGAGGGCTACGAGCAGTACTTC; CDR3 protein: CASSFEGYEQYF
V gene: TRBV29-1; D gene: -; J gene: TRBJ2-5; clone size: once; CDR3 DNA: TGCAGCCCTAGGACACGGCCTATGAAAGGGACCCAGTACTTC; CDR3 protein: CSPRTRPMKGTQYF
V gene: TRBV30; D gene: -; J gene: TRBJ2-6; clone size: many; CDR3 DNA: TGTGCCTGGAGTGTACATGACGTCCTGACTTTC; CDR3 protein: CAWSVHDVLTF
V gene: TRBV2; D gene: TRBD1; J gene: TRBJ1-5; clone size: -; CDR3 DNA: TGTGCCAGCAAGCTGGGACAGGGGAGCAATCAGCCCCAGCATTTT; CDR3 protein: CASKLGQGSNQPQHF
V gene: TRBV10-3; D gene: TRBD1; J gene: TRBJ1-5; clone size: -; CDR3 DNA: TGTGCCATCAGACTCCGGGACAGCGAAGATCAGCCCCAGCATTTT; CDR3 protein: CAIRLRDSEDQPQHF
V gene: TRBV5-1; D gene: -; J gene: TRBJ1-5; clone size: -; CDR3 DNA: TGCGCCAGCAGCTTGGGCGTCTGG; CDR3 protein: CASSLGVW
V gene: TRBV7-3; D gene: TRBD2; J gene: TRBJ2-3; clone size: -; CDR3 DNA: TGTGCCAGCAGCTTAAATAGCGGGGCCACAGATACGCAGTATTTT; CDR3 protein: CASSLNSGATDTQYF
V gene: TRBV7-2; D gene: -; J gene: TRBJ1-5; clone size: -; CDR3 DNA: -; CDR3 protein: CASSLVPVYGYTFGSGKPQHF
V gene: TRBV7-6; D gene: -; J gene: TRBJ1-2; clone size: -; CDR3 DNA: TGTGCCAGCAGCTTAGCAGGATCCCTCCGCTACACCTTC; CDR3 protein: CASSLAGSLRYTF
V gene: TRBV5-1; D gene: -; J gene: TRBJ2-2; clone size: few; CDR3 DNA: TGCGCCAGCAGCTCGGGTTTTATCGGGGAGCTGTTTTTT; CDR3 protein: CASSSGFIGELFF
V gene: TRBV20-1; D gene: -; J gene: TRBJ2-7; clone size: -; CDR3 DNA: TGCAGCGGGCGACCCACTGGCGATGGGGCGCGCGTGGAGCAGTACTTC; CDR3 protein: CSGRPTGDGARVEQYF
V gene: TRBV10-2; D gene: TRBD1; J gene: TRBJ2-6; clone size: -; CDR3 DNA: TGCGCCAGCAGGGGACAGGGTTTCCCTGGGGCCAACGTCCTGACTTTC; CDR3 protein: CASRGQGFPGANVLTF
V gene: TRBV4-2; D gene: -; J gene: TRBJ2-7; clone size: many; CDR3 DNA: TGTGCCAGCAGCCAAGTTTTGCGTTTCGGCGAGCAGTACTTC; CDR3 protein: CASSQVLRFGEQYF
V gene: TRBV12-3/TRBV12-4; D gene: -; J gene: TRBJ1-5; clone size: many; CDR3 DNA: TGTGCCAGCAGTAGCGATCAGCCCCAGCATTTT; CDR3 protein: CASSSDQPQHF
V gene: TRBV6-4; D gene: TRBD2; J gene: TRBJ2-5; clone size: -; CDR3 DNA: TGTGCCAGCAGTGACGGGACTAGCGGGGGGGCCCAGTACTTC; CDR3 protein: CASSDGTSGGAQYF
V gene: TRBV25-1; D gene: -; J gene: TRBJ2-6; clone size: -; CDR3 DNA: TGTGCCAGCAGGGACACTGGGGCCAACGTCCTGACTTTC; CDR3 protein: CASRDTGANVLTF
V gene: TRBV6-1; D gene: -; J gene: TRBJ1-2; clone size: once; CDR3 DNA: TGTGCCAGCAGTAGGGGGGGCAGCCTCTCTTTTGGCTACACCTTC; CDR3 protein: CASSRGGSLSFGYTF
V gene: TRBV5-1; D gene: TRBD1; J gene: TRBJ1-4; clone size: many; CDR3 DNA: TGCGCCAGCAGCCCGGGACAGGGGTTTGAAAAACTGTTTTTT; CDR3 protein: CASSPGQGFEKLFF
V gene: TRBV7-8; D gene: TRBD1; J gene: TRBJ2-7; clone size: -; CDR3 DNA: TGTGCCAGCAGACCCGGGACAGGGCCCTACGAGCAGTACTTC; CDR3 protein: CASRPGTGPYEQYF
V gene: TRBV10-2; D gene: -; J gene: TRBJ1-2; clone size: -; CDR3 DNA: TGCGCCAGCAGTGAGTCGGGTCCAAACTATGGCTACACCTTC; CDR3 protein: CASSESGPNYGYTF
V gene: TRBV20-1; D gene: TRBD1; J gene: TRBJ1-2; clone size: many; CDR3 DNA: TGCAGTGCTACCGGGACAGGCTATGGCTACACCTTC; CDR3 protein: CSATGTGYGYTF
V gene: TRBV9; D gene: -; J gene: TRBJ2-2; clone size: -; CDR3 DNA: TGTGCCAGCAGCCAGGGACAAACCGGGGAGCTGTTTTTT; CDR3 protein: CASSQGQTGELFF
V gene: TRBV10-3; D gene: -; J gene: TRBJ2-5; clone size: -; CDR3 DNA: TGTGCCATCAGTGACCGAATACCGAATCAAGAGACCCAGTACTTC; CDR3 protein: CAISDRIPNQETQYF
V gene: TRBV29-1; D gene: -; J gene: TRBJ1-4; clone size: -; CDR3 DNA: TGCAGCGTTGAAGATCCGGTCATTGTGGGAAAACTGTTTTTT; CDR3 protein: CSVEDPVIVGKLFF
V gene: TRBV2; D gene: -; J gene: TRBJ2-7; clone size: -; CDR3 DNA: TGTGCCAGCAGTAAGCAGGGGTACGAGCAGTACTTC; CDR3 protein: CASSKQGYEQYF
V gene: TRBV7-9; D gene: -; J gene: TRBJ2-2; clone size: many; CDR3 DNA: TGTGCCAGCAGCTTAGACGGGCATAACACCGGGGAGCTGTTTTTT; CDR3 protein: CASSLDGHNTGELFF
V gene: TRBV29-1; D gene: TRBD1; J gene: TRBJ1-2; clone size: -; CDR3 DNA: TGCAGCGTTGAATGGACAGGGGATCTTGGCTACACCTTC; CDR3 protein: CSVEWTGDLGYTF
V gene: TRBV6-5; D gene: -; J gene: TRBJ1-2; clone size: -; CDR3 DNA: TGTGCCAGCAGTTACCGTAGGGGCTGGGGCTATGGCTACACCTTC; CDR3 protein: CASSYRRGWGYGYTF
V gene: TRBV6-1; D gene: -; J gene: TRBJ1-4; clone size: many; CDR3 DNA: TGTGCCAGCAGTGCAGGAAAACTGTTTTTT; CDR3 protein: CASSAGKLFF
V gene: TRBV7-2; D gene: -; J gene: TRBJ2-5; clone size: many; CDR3 DNA: TGTGCCAGCAGCTTACGGTGGAATCAAGAGACCCAGTACTTC; CDR3 protein: CASSLRWNQETQYF
V gene: TRBV10-3; D gene: -; J gene: TRBJ2-5; clone size: -; CDR3 DNA: TGTGCCAGCAGCCCCTGTGAGGCGTACCAAGAGACCCAGTACTTC; CDR3 protein: CASSPCEAYQETQYF
V gene: TRBV28; D gene: -; J gene: TRBJ1-2; clone size: few; CDR3 DNA: TGTGCCAGCAATCCCACGCGGTTGCTTGGCGGCTACACCTTC; CDR3 protein: CASNPTRLLGGYTF
V gene: TRBV7-3; D gene: TRBD1; J gene: TRBJ2-7; clone size: -; CDR3 DNA: TGTGCCAGCACATGGACAGGGAAGGACGAGCAGTACTTC; CDR3 protein: CASTWTGKDEQYF
V gene: TRBV27; D gene: TRBD1; J gene: TRBJ1-2; clone size: -; CDR3 DNA: TGTGCCAGCAGTCCTTATTCCCACAGGGGGCTGGAAGGCTACACCTTC; CDR3 protein: CASSPYSHRGLEGYTF
V gene: TRBV19; D gene: -; J gene: TRBJ2-6; clone size: many; CDR3 DNA: TGTGCCAGTAGTATAGCTGGGGCCAACGTCCTGACTTTC; CDR3 protein: CASSIAGANVLTF
V gene: TRBV20-1; D gene: -; J gene: TRBJ1-2; clone size: -; CDR3 DNA: TGCAGTGCTAGGAAGGGACCTGCTAACTATGGCTACACCTTC; CDR3 protein: CSARKGPANYGYTF
V gene: TRBV11-2; D gene: -; J gene: TRBJ2-6; clone size: -; CDR3 DNA: TGTGCCAGCAGCTTAGGGGGGTTTCGCTCTGGGGCCAACGTCCTGACTTTC; CDR3 protein: CASSLGGFRSGANVLTF
V gene: TRBV19; D gene: -; J gene: TRBJ2-2; clone size: -; CDR3 DNA: TGTGCCAGTAGGAGGGGAGCGGGGGAGCTGTTTTTT; CDR3 protein: CASRRGAGELFF
V gene: TRBV20-1; D gene: TRBD2; J gene: TRBJ2-7; clone size: -; CDR3 DNA: TGCAGTTCACTAGCGGGAGGCCCCTACGAGCAGTACTTC; CDR3 protein: CSSLAGGPYEQYF
V gene: TRBV5-1; D gene: -; J gene: TRBJ1-1; clone size: -; CDR3 DNA: TGCGCCAGCAGCTTCGTTAGGGGGAACACTGAAGCTTTCTTT; CDR3 protein: CASSFVRGNTEAFF
V gene: TRBV27; D gene: -; J gene: TRBJ2-2; clone size: -; CDR3 DNA: TGTGCCAGCAGTCCACCTCGCGGCCCATGGGTCGGGGAGCTGTTTTTT; CDR3 protein: CASSPPRGPWVGELFF
V gene: TRBV5-4; D gene: -; J gene: TRBJ1-4; clone size: -; CDR3 DNA: TGTGCCAGCAGCAGAGGATCGGGGGATAATGAAAAACTGTTTTTT; CDR3 protein: CASSRGSGDNEKLFF
V gene: TRBV3-1; D gene: TRBD1; J gene: TRBJ1-4; clone size: -; CDR3 DNA: TGTGCCAGCAGCCCACAGGGGAATAGGGGTGAAAAACTGTTTTTT; CDR3 protein: CASSPQGNRGEKLFF
V gene: TRBV7-9; D gene: TRBD1; J gene: TRBJ1-2; clone size: -; CDR3 DNA: TGTGCCAGCAGCTTGGAGGACGGGACAGTCTATGGCTACACCTTC; CDR3 protein: CASSLEDGTVYGYTF
V gene: TRBV2; D gene: -; J gene: TRBJ2-7; clone size: once; CDR3 DNA: TGTGCCAGCATTACCACAGGGCCCTACGAGCAGTACTTC; CDR3 protein: CASITTGPYEQYF
V gene: TRBV7-8; D gene: -; J gene: TRBJ2-7; clone size: -; CDR3 DNA: TGTGCCAGCAGCTCCAGGACTACTTCCATGGGCGAGCAGTACTTC; CDR3 protein: CASSSRTTSMGEQYF
V gene: TRBV12-3/TRBV12-4; D gene: -; J gene: TRBJ2-7; clone size: few; CDR3 DNA: TGTGCCAGCAGTTTAGTTTTTGGGGCCCGCCGGAGGGAGCAGTACTTC; CDR3 protein: CASSLVFGARRREQYF
V gene: TRBV2; D gene: -; J gene: TRBJ1-3; clone size: -; CDR3 DNA: TGTGCCAGCAGTGAACTCGACGCAACCTTCGCTGGAAACACCATATATTTT; CDR3 protein: CASSELDATFAGNTIYF
V gene: TRBV4-1; D gene: TRBD1; J gene: TRBJ2-2; clone size: -; CDR3 DNA: TGCGCCAGCAGCCACAGGGGACAGGCGAACACCGGGGAGCTGTTTTTT; CDR3 protein: CASSHRGQANTGELFF
V gene: TRBV29-1; D gene: -; J gene: TRBJ2-5; clone size: many; CDR3 DNA: TGCAGCGGCAGACAGGCACTCACCCAGTACTTC; CDR3 protein: CSGRQALTQYF
V gene: TRBV29-1; D gene: TRBD2; J gene: TRBJ2-7; clone size: -; CDR3 DNA: TGCAGCGTCGAGGGGACTAGAAGAACCTACGAGCAGTACTTC; CDR3 protein: CSVEGTRRTYEQYF
V gene: TRBV10-3; D gene: TRBD2; J gene: TRBJ2-5; clone size: -; CDR3 DNA: TGTGCCACCAGGGAAGCGGGAAACCAAGAGACCCAGTACTTC; CDR3 protein: CATREAGNQETQYF
V gene: TRBV27; D gene: -; J gene: TRBJ2-6; clone size: many; CDR3 DNA: TGTGCCAGCAGCCCAGGGTCGGCTGGGGCCAACGTCCTGACTTTC; CDR3 protein: CASSPGSAGANVLTF
V gene: TRBV6-5; D gene: -; J gene: TRBJ2-5; clone size: many; CDR3 DNA: TGTGCCAGCAGTTACTCGAGAGCTCAGCAAGAGACCCAGTACTTC; CDR3 protein: CASSYSRAQQETQYF
V gene: TRBV10-3; D gene: -; J gene: TRBJ1-1; clone size: -; CDR3 DNA: TGTGCCATCAGTGAGTTATCGGGGCAGTCGAACACTGAAGCTTTCTTT; CDR3 protein: CAISELSGQSNTEAFF